A single sample gave rise to the 22 T cell receptor beta chains below, sequenced in a study of control samples from healthy donors and cancer patients. Clones were read by immunoSEQ multiplex PCR, and TCRdb kept only the in-frame ones, dropping some. The table includes around 82,000 clones, about 87% detected once. Sequencing was carried out using blood. Receptor source: a man aged 50 to 59 in good health.

This clone was counted a few times. The chain recombines TRBV7-2 with TRBJ1-5; the D is unclear. The CDR3 length is 13 residues. The germline V and J ends were trimmed by 4 bases and 0 bases, with 4 bases remaining between them. CDR1 and CDR2 (germline): SGHTA, FQGNSA. This CDR3 reads CASSSYSNQPQHF. The CDR3 bases are TGTGCCAGCAGCTCATATAGCAATCAGCCCCAGCATTTT.

This rearrangement joins TRBV9 to TRBJ2-6; no clear D. V shed 1 base and J shed 2 bases, with 1 base lying between them. The CDR3 is 13 amino acids. Germline V lookup: CDR1 SGDLS, CDR2 YYNGEE. CDR3 DNA sequence: TGTGCCAGCAGCGTACCTGGGGCCAACGTCCTGACTTTC. Amino acid sequence: CASSVPGANVLTF.

Written as DNA, the CDR3 is TGTGCCAGCAGCGGGCGACTAGCGGGGGGCTATAACAATGAGCAGTTCTTC. It codes for CASSGRLAGGYNNEQFF. The gene calls are TRBV9 and TRBJ2-1, with 13 bases that match TRBD2. The CDR3 consists of 17 residues. The V gene's germline CDR1 is SGDLS and CDR2 YYNGEE. With V trimmed by 3 bases and J by 5 bases, 8 bases remained unmatched.

This chain links TRBV9 with TRBJ1-1; D uncertain. The ends were cut back, 0 bases at V and 5 bases at J, with 14 bases in the middle. The CDR3 sequence is 15 residues long. The V gene's germline CDR1 is SGDLS and CDR2 YYNGEE. In DNA, the CDR3 is TGTGCCAGCAGCGTAGAAGGGAGTACCTCGACTGAAGCTTTCTTT. Translated: CASSVEGSTSTEAFF.

The V gene is TRBV4-1, the J gene TRBJ1-5; 7 bases fit TRBD1. The CDR3 has 15 residues. Per germline, CDR1 MGHRA and CDR2 YSYEKL. The V and J ends lost 4 bases and 1 base, in that order; junction bases with no gene match: 4. CDR3 DNA: TGCGCCAGCAGCCCGCAGGGGGAAAGCAATCAGCCCCAGCATTTT. It codes for CASSPQGESNQPQHF.

This chain connects TRBV6-6 to TRBJ1-6, with 7 bases fitting TRBD1. From germline, CDR1 is MNHNY and CDR2 SVGAGI (reference sequence). Trimming took 11 bases from V and 7 from J; bases not matched to a gene: 11. The CDR3 runs 14 residues. The CDR3: CAGSRGQWNSPLHF. CDR3 DNA: TGTGCCGGTAGCCGGGGACAGTGGAATTCACCCCTCCACTTT.

The chain recombines TRBV4-2 with TRBJ1-1; 7 nucleotides agree with TRBD1. The CDR3 consists of 19 residues. Looked up from germline, CDR1 is LGHNA and CDR2 is YNFKEQ. Trimming removed 1 base from V and 0 bases from J; junction bases left unmatched: 14. CDR3 in DNA: TGTGCCAGCAGCCAAGCCCTGACAGGGAGGGCCCTTATGAACACTGAAGCTTTCTTT. Translated: CASSQALTGRALMNTEAFF.

The chain uses TRBV19 and TRBJ1-5, with 10 nucleotides matching TRBD1. V lost 7 bases to trimming and J lost 2 bases; unmatched junction nucleotides: 5. This CDR3 is built from 15 residues. Per germline, CDR1 LNHDA and CDR2 SQIVND (reference sequence). The CDR3 region has the DNA TGTGCCAGTACCCCGACAGGGGGCGGCAATCAGCCCCAGCATTTT. Protein: CASTPTGGGNQPQHF.

The chain couples TRBV13 to TRBJ2-7; TRBD2 agrees at 11 bases. J lost 3 bases, V lost 5 bases, and 12 bases had no gene match. Germline V gene lookup returns CDR1 PRHDT and CDR2 FYEKMQ (reference sequence). The CDR3 has 17 amino acids. CDR3 nucleotides: TGTGCCAGCAGCCCCAGTGGGACTAGCGGAGTTTTCTACGAGCAGTACTTC. It yields the protein CASSPSGTSGVFYEQYF.

The chain couples TRBV19 to TRBJ1-1; D is unclear. Germline assignment: CDR1 LNHDA and CDR2 SQIVND (reference sequence). The CDR3 runs 13 residues. V was clipped by 3 bases and J by 4 bases, with 9 bases between them. CDR3 sequence (DNA): TGTGCCAGTAGTATGAATAGTCCCACTGAAGCTTTCTTT. Protein product: CASSMNSPTEAFF.

This chain connects TRBV6-6 to TRBJ2-7; 12 positions match TRBD2. Germline lookup yields CDR1 MNHNY and CDR2 SVGAGI (reference sequence). Trimming removed 2 bases from V and 4 bases from J; junction bases left unmatched: 3. The CDR3 is 15 residues long. This CDR3 is CASSYAGLAGYEQYF. Here the CDR3 DNA reads TGTGCCAGCAGTTACGCCGGACTAGCGGGGTACGAGCAGTACTTC.

The chain carries TRBV19 and TRBJ1-2; D unresolved. Germline lookup yields CDR1 LNHDA and CDR2 SQIVND (reference sequence). Between the trimmed V and J ends, which lost 10 bases and 4 bases, there was a span of 16 bases. The CDR3 is made up of 13 amino acids. Written as DNA, the CDR3 is TGTGCCACTCGGGCCTTTCGGGGCTATGGCTACACCTTC. This sequence encodes CATRAFRGYGYTF.

The chain carries TRBV3-1 (or the pseudogene TRBV3-2) and TRBJ2-5, with D perhaps matching TRBD2 (7 bases). This CDR3 has 15 amino acids. CDR1 and CDR2 (germline): LGHDT, YNNKEL (reference sequence). The germline V and J ends were trimmed by 2 bases and 1 base, with 11 bases remaining between them. The CDR3: CASSQYGGPQETQYF. In DNA, the CDR3 is TGTGCCAGCAGCCAATACGGGGGGCCCCAAGAGACCCAGTACTTC.

V and J are TRBV24-1 and TRBJ1-2, with D possibly being TRBD1 (5 bases). The ends were cut back, 4 bases at V and 4 bases at J, with 9 bases in the middle. This CDR3 region has 13 residues. From germline, CDR1 is KGHDR and CDR2 SFDVKD. CDR3 region: CATSDRVFYGYTF. CDR3 nucleotide sequence: TGTGCCACCAGTGACAGGGTATTCTATGGCTACACCTTC.

A few counts support this clone. This chain uses TRBV2 with TRBJ1-2; D is possibly TRBD1 (5 bases). Germline V gene lookup returns CDR1 SNHLY and CDR2 FYNNEI. Trimming stripped 6 bases from V and 2 bases from J, with 13 bases between. The CDR3 is 14 amino acids. The CDR3 DNA reads TGTGCCAGCAGGGCACTGACAGCCAACTATGGCTACACCTTC. Translated, it gives CASRALTANYGYTF.

This clone has just one count. The chain carries TRBV2 and TRBJ1-6; no reliable D call. CDR1 is SNHLY, CDR2 FYNNEI, per germline. The V end was cut by 6 bases, the J end by 10 bases, with 22 bases between. The CDR3 covers 16 residues. The CDR3 reads CASSARTASGLSPLHF. The CDR3 DNA follows: TGTGCCAGCAGCGCCCGGACGGCCTCGGGGTTGTCACCCCTCCACTTT.

The chain couples TRBV5-5 to TRBJ1-1; the D gene is possibly TRBD1 (5 bases). Per germline, CDR1 SGHKS and CDR2 YYEKEE (reference sequence). This CDR3 has 13 amino acids. Trimming stripped 4 bases from V and 3 bases from J, with 10 bases between. CDR3 in DNA: TGTGCCAGCAGCCTAGGGGACTACACTGAAGCTTTCTTT. Translated, it gives CASSLGDYTEAFF.

This chain uses TRBV30 with TRBJ1-2; D is ambiguous. The germline V gene encodes CDR1 GTSNPN and CDR2 SVGIG (reference sequence). This CDR3 has 14 residues. V was clipped by 0 bases and J by 4 bases, with 12 bases between them. The CDR3 loop is CAWSVIGFGYGYTF. CDR3 sequence (DNA): TGTGCCTGGAGTGTAATCGGTTTCGGCTATGGCTACACCTTC. Looking up the rest from reference TRBV30 and TRBJ1-2 gives the full variable domain: SQTIHQWPATLVQPVGSPLSLECTVEGTSNPNLYWYRQAAGRGLQLLFYSVGIGQISSEVPQNLSASRPQDRQFILSSKKLLLSDSGFYLCAWSVIGFGYGYTFGSGTRLTVV.

The DNA for the CDR3 is TGTGCCAGCAGCCAATCTGGGGGACCCTACAATGAGCAGTTCTTC. This codes for CASSQSGGPYNEQFF. V gene TRBV3-1 (or the pseudogene TRBV3-2) combines with J gene TRBJ2-1, with D possibly called TRBD1 or TRBD2 (5 bases each). CDR1 is LGHDT, CDR2 YNNKEL, per germline (reference sequence). V was trimmed by 2 bases and J by 2 bases, leaving 10 bases between them. The length of the CDR3 is 15 residues.

The CDR3: CASSLGTEAFF. CDR3 DNA: TGTGCCAGCTCCCTCGGGACTGAAGCTTTCTTT. This chain links TRBV18 with TRBJ1-1; D is unresolved. The germline V gene has CDR1 KGHSH and CDR2 LQKENI. The CDR3 spans 11 residues. V was clipped by 6 bases and J by 5 bases, with 7 bases between them.

V usage is TRBV2 and J usage is TRBJ1-3; possibly TRBD1 for D (6 bases). This CDR3 has 12 residues. V lost 6 bases, J lost 4 bases, and 7 bases lay in between. CDR1 SNHLY and CDR2 FYNNEI come from the germline V gene. CDR3 residues: CASSRGGNTIYF. CDR3 in DNA: TGTGCCAGCAGCAGGGGCGGAAACACCATATATTTT.

The chain carries TRBV3-1 (or the pseudogene TRBV3-2) and TRBJ2-3; either TRBD1 or TRBD2 may supply D (5 bases each). V was pared by 5 bases and J by 0 bases, with 9 bases between. Germline CDR1 LGHDT, CDR2 YNNKEL (reference sequence). This CDR3 has 14 amino acids. The CDR3: CASSSRGSTDTQYF. The CDR3 region has the DNA TGTGCCAGCAGCTCGAGGGGCAGCACAGATACGCAGTATTTT.